Shown below are 26 T cell receptor beta chains from a single sample sequenced in a study of shared T cell receptors in the human thymus. Method: immunoSEQ multiplex PCR; TCRdb's copy keeps in-frame clones and lacks some. This repertoire shows about 610,000 clones, roughly 88% found once; its top ten account for approximately 0.011%. These data also featured in a second study, about human thymus T cells.

The material sequenced was thymocytes. These TCRs come from a boy under two years old with a congenital heart defect.

The CDR3 region has the DNA TGTGCCAGCAGCTTGTTGAGGGCCGAGGAGCTGTTTTTT. Its translation: CASSLLRAEELFF. This chain uses TRBV5-6 with TRBJ2-2, with a possible D match to TRBD2 (5 bases). CDR3 length equals 13 residues. V lost 1 base, J lost 10 bases, and 11 bases lay in between. Germline V gene sequence: CDR1 SGHDT, CDR2 YYEEEE.

The CDR3 DNA reads TGCGCCAGCAGTTCATCCGGGCTAGCGGTAAACAATGAGCAGTTCTTC. Residues: CASSSSGLAVNNEQFF. The chain employs TRBV10-2 and TRBJ2-1, with 7 bases lining up with TRBD2. V dropped 5 bases and J dropped 5; count of bases not matched to a gene: 12. CDR1 is WSHSY and CDR2 is SAAADI in the germline V gene. The CDR3 totals 16 residues.

The chain joins TRBV25-1 to TRBJ2-3; tentative D call: TRBD1 (5 bases). Germline-derived CDR1 and CDR2 are MGHDK and SYGVNS. The CDR3 is 14 residues long. Between the trimmed V and J ends, which lost 4 bases and 3 bases, there was a span of 11 bases. CDR3 loop: CASSGSGKTDTQYF. In nucleotides, the CDR3 is TGTGCCAGCAGTGGGTCAGGGAAAACAGATACGCAGTATTTT.

The rearrangement joins TRBV28 to TRBJ1-5, with D tentatively TRBD1 (6 bases). Per the germline V gene, CDR1 is MDHEN and CDR2 is SYDVKM. This CDR3 comprises 16 residues. Trimming pared 6 bases from V and 2 bases from J, leaving 17 bases between. CDR3 coding DNA: TGTGCCAGCAGCCAAAGGCAGGGGCCAGGCAATCAGCCCCAGCATTTT. Translating it yields CASSQRQGPGNQPQHF.

V gene TRBV27 combines with J gene TRBJ2-2; D gene uncertain. Germline values: CDR1 MNHEY, CDR2 SMNVEV (reference sequence). V dropped 2 bases and J dropped 3 bases, with 13 bases sitting between them. The CDR3 consists of 16 residues. CDR3 bases: TGTGCCAGCAGTTTAAACAGATCCCCGGACACCGGGGAGCTGTTTTTT. Translating gives CASSLNRSPDTGELFF.

The rearrangement uses TRBV10-2 and TRBJ2-7, with 9 bases matching TRBD2. There are 18 residues in the CDR3. Trimming took 6 bases from V and 2 from J; bases not matched to a gene: 17. Germline CDR1 and CDR2: WSHSY and SAAADI. The CDR3 sequence is CASRAQTCGIAGAYEQYF. In nucleotides, the CDR3 is TGCGCCAGCAGAGCTCAAACCTGCGGTATAGCGGGGGCCTACGAGCAGTACTTC.

This clone was seen more than once but under ten times. This chain uses TRBV15 with TRBJ1-1; D may be TRBD1 (6 bases). CDR1 LNHNV and CDR2 YYDKDF come from the germline V gene (reference sequence). This CDR3 is 15 amino acids long. Trimming pared 3 bases from V and 1 base from J, leaving 12 bases between. Here the CDR3 reads CATSSSPGQNTEAFF. For the CDR3, the DNA is TGTGCCACCAGCAGTAGCCCGGGACAGAACACTGAAGCTTTCTTT.

A remark on this clone: At the DNA level, this CDR3 is encoded by other sequences in the same sample as well. In nucleotides, the CDR3 is TGTGCCAGCAGAGACAGGGGCCAAGAGACCCAGTACTTC. It yields the protein CASRDRGQETQYF. The chain carries TRBV6-5 and TRBJ2-5, with 8 bases that match TRBD1. This CDR3 region has 13 residues. V lost 6 bases and J lost 1; bases outside the gene matches: 1. Germline V gene data show CDR1 as MNHEY and CDR2 as SVGAGI.

V and J are TRBV14 and TRBJ2-3, with 8 bases fitting TRBD1. CDR3 length equals 15 residues. Trimming cost V 4 bases and J 2 bases; bases outside gene matches: 5. Germline lookup yields CDR1 SGHDN and CDR2 FVKESK. The CDR3 nucleotides read TGTGCCAGCAGCCTCGGACAGGGACACACAGATACGCAGTATTTT. Amino acid sequence: CASSLGQGHTDTQYF.

The chain links TRBV7-9 to TRBJ1-2; 7 nucleotides match TRBD1. The CDR3 loop spans 13 amino acids. J lost 4 bases, V lost 7 bases, and 6 bases had no gene match. The V gene's germline CDR1 is SEHNR and CDR2 FQNEAQ (reference sequence). CDR3 region: CASTTTGTYGYTF. The CDR3 DNA follows: TGTGCCAGCACCACGACAGGGACCTATGGCTACACCTTC.

This clone was found a few times. The chain carries TRBV28 and TRBJ2-7; D uncertain. The germline V gene encodes CDR1 MDHEN and CDR2 SYDVKM. Trimming removed 4 bases from V and 4 bases from J, with 8 bases in between. This CDR3 is 12 amino acids long. CDR3 loop: CASSSNSYEQYF. In DNA form, the CDR3 reads TGTGCCAGCAGTTCGAATAGTTACGAGCAGTACTTC. Based on the CDR3 plus reference TRBV28 and TRBJ2-7, the full variable domain is DVKVTQSSRYLVKRTGEKVFLECVQDMDHENMFWYRQDPGLGLRLIYFSYDVKMKEKGDIPEGYSVSREKKERFSLILESASTNQTSMYLCASSSNSYEQYFGPGTRLTVT.

Concerning this clone itself: At one of its ends the junction is not consistent with the germline gene, which may arise from a read error. The chain has TRBV7-7 and TRBJ2-1; 10 positions match TRBD2. From germline, CDR1 is SSHAT and CDR2 FNYEAQ (reference sequence). The CDR3 spans 14 residues. CDR3 in amino acids: CASSPEGLATEQFF. For the CDR3, the DNA is TGTGCTAGCAGCCCGGAGGGACTAGCGACAGAGCAGTTCTTC.

J is TRBJ2-5 and V is TRBV7-9, with TRBD2 matching 10 bases. Germline-derived CDR1 and CDR2 are SEHNR and FQNEAQ (reference sequence). The CDR3 covers 17 residues. V lost 1 base, J lost 4 bases, and 9 bases stayed unmatched. CDR3 protein: CASSLVGASGSTETQYF. The CDR3 DNA follows: TGTGCCAGCAGCTTAGTAGGGGCTAGCGGGAGCACAGAGACCCAGTACTTC. Full variable domain (missing parts from reference TRBV7-9 and TRBJ2-5): DTGVSQNPRHKITKRGQNVTFRCDPISEHNRLYWYRQTLGQGPEFLTYFQNEAQLEKSRLLSDRFSAERPKGSFSTLEIQRTEQGDSAMYLCASSLVGASGSTETQYFGPGTRLLVL.

V and J are TRBV5-1 and TRBJ2-7, with 9 bases aligning to TRBD1. Losses at the gene ends were 7 bases for V and 5 bases for J; bases not matched to a gene: 7. This CDR3 comprises 13 residues. Germline V gene lookup returns CDR1 SGHRS and CDR2 YFSETQ. The CDR3 DNA is TGCGCCAGCGCCCGGGACAGGGTCGACGAGCAGTACTTC. Translating gives CASARDRVDEQYF.

The gene calls are TRBV7-9 and TRBJ2-7; 9 nucleotides match TRBD1. Trimming cost V 5 bases and J 2 bases; bases outside gene matches: 19. The CDR3 is made up of 19 amino acids. From germline, CDR1 is SEHNR and CDR2 FQNEAQ (reference sequence). The CDR3 loop is CASSRQDRGRHGYTYEQYF. The CDR3 region has the DNA TGTGCCAGCAGCCGTCAGGACAGGGGTCGTCACGGGTATACCTACGAGCAGTACTTC.

This clone turned up a few times. This chain uses TRBV2 with TRBJ1-2; weak D call: TRBD1 (6 bases). V lost 7 bases and J 6 bases, leaving 15 bases between the germline ends. CDR1 is SNHLY, CDR2 FYNNEI, per germline. The CDR3 runs 13 residues. This CDR3 reads CASNHRTANGYTF. In nucleotides, the CDR3 is TGTGCCAGCAACCACCGGACAGCGAATGGCTACACCTTC.

This chain joins TRBV9 and TRBJ2-5; possibly TRBD1 for D (5 bases). Per the germline V gene, CDR1 is SGDLS and CDR2 is YYNGEE. With 1 base removed from V and 2 bases from J, the gap between germline ends came to 12 bases. This CDR3 is built from 15 residues. This chain's CDR3 is CASSVIGEIQETQYF. CDR3 DNA sequence: TGTGCCAGCAGCGTAATAGGGGAAATACAAGAGACCCAGTACTTC.

The gene calls are TRBV11-2 and TRBJ2-1; 12 nucleotides match TRBD2. The V segment lost 1 base and the J segment 7 bases; nucleotides outside the gene matches: 8. CDR1 and CDR2 from the germline V gene are SGHAT and FQNNGV. This CDR3 contains 17 residues. The CDR3 is CASSLVPASGRANEQFF. The CDR3, as DNA: TGTGCCAGCAGCTTAGTACCAGCTAGCGGGAGGGCGAATGAGCAGTTCTTC.

The chain is built from TRBV6-6 and TRBJ1-1, with TRBD1 matching 9 bases. The CDR3 is 13 amino acids. The J segment lost 7 bases and the V segment lost 6 bases, leaving 6 bases of the junction unmatched. Germline-derived CDR1 and CDR2 are MNHNY and SVGAGI (reference sequence). The chain's CDR3 is CASRNRGLGEAFF. CDR3 DNA sequence: TGTGCCAGCAGAAACAGGGGGCTCGGTGAAGCTTTCTTT.

This clone was detected once. This rearrangement joins TRBV13 to TRBJ2-7; possibly TRBD2 for D (6 bases). The germline V gene has CDR1 PRHDT and CDR2 FYEKMQ (reference sequence). The V and J ends lost 7 bases and 2 bases respectively, with 18 bases between them. The CDR3 extends over 15 amino acids. CDR3 sequence reads: CASIRRGSGTYEQYF. In DNA, the CDR3 is TGTGCCAGCATTCGTCGGGGGAGCGGCACCTACGAGCAGTACTTC.

The chain is built from TRBV6-4 and TRBJ2-7, with TRBD2 matching over 9 bases. V gave up 7 bases and J gave up 3 bases; unmatched junction bases: 13. This CDR3 has 16 amino acids. Germline V gene sequence: CDR1 MRHNA, CDR2 SNTAGT. CDR3 sequence (DNA): TGTGCCAGCAAACACCCCACGCGGGAGGGCCTCTACGAGCAGTACTTC. It is translated as CASKHPTREGLYEQYF.

This clone showed up just once. This sequence joins TRBV28 and TRBJ1-1; D unresolved. There are 13 residues in the CDR3. The V gene lost 5 bases and the J gene lost 3 bases, with 10 bases spanning the gap. Germline CDR1 MDHEN, CDR2 SYDVKM. CDR3 DNA: TGTGCCAGCAGTCCGACTGCGGACACTGAAGCTTTCTTT. Its protein product is CASSPTADTEAFF.

CDR3 region: CASSLSPQSHIQYF. In DNA, the CDR3 is TGCGCCAGCAGCTTGTCCCCCCAGTCCCACATTCAGTACTTC. The chain links TRBV5-1 to TRBJ2-4; D gene unclear. CDR1 and CDR2 from the germline V gene are SGHRS and YFSETQ. V was shortened by 1 base and J by 8 bases, with 13 bases between the two germline ends. CDR3 size: 14 residues.

This rearrangement joins TRBV7-6 to TRBJ2-2; D gene uncertain. Germline V gene lookup returns CDR1 SGHVS and CDR2 FNYEAQ. The V gene lost 5 bases and the J gene lost 4 bases, with 11 bases spanning the gap. This CDR3 is 14 amino acids long. This chain's CDR3 is CASSRTGITGELFF. DNA for the CDR3: TGTGCCAGCAGCCGAACGGGTATCACCGGGGAGCTGTTTTTT.

The CDR3 loop is CASSPGGSYEQYF. CDR3 in DNA: TGTGCCAGCTCACCAGGGGGGTCCTACGAGCAGTACTTC. The chain couples TRBV18 to TRBJ2-7; TRBD2 might be the D (6 bases). Between the trimmed V and J ends, which lost 2 bases and 1 base, there was a span of 6 bases. CDR1 and CDR2 from the germline V gene are KGHSH and LQKENI. CDR3 length equals 13 residues. The full variable domain, rest sourced from reference TRBV18 and TRBJ2-7, is NAGVMQNPRHLVRRRGQEARLRCSPMKGHSHVYWYRQLPEEGLKFMVYLQKENIIDESGMPKERFSAEFPKEGPSILRIQQVVRGDSAAYFCASSPGGSYEQYFGPGTRLTVT.

The gene calls are TRBV19 and TRBJ2-3, with D tentatively TRBD1 (5 bases). This CDR3 is 15 amino acids long. Germline V CDR1 and CDR2: LNHDA, SQIVND (reference sequence). V lost 4 bases and J lost 4, with 15 bases in between. As DNA, the CDR3 is TGTGCCAGTAGTAGGTGTCCCTCACAGGCAGATACGCAGTATTTT. It encodes CASSRCPSQADTQYF. The whole variable domain, filled in from reference TRBV19 and TRBJ2-3, reads DGGITQSPKYLFRKEGQNVTLSCEQNLNHDAMYWYRQDPGQGLRLIYYSQIVNDFQKGDIAEGYSVSREKKESFPLTVTSAQKNPTAFYLCASSRCPSQADTQYFGPGTRLTVL.